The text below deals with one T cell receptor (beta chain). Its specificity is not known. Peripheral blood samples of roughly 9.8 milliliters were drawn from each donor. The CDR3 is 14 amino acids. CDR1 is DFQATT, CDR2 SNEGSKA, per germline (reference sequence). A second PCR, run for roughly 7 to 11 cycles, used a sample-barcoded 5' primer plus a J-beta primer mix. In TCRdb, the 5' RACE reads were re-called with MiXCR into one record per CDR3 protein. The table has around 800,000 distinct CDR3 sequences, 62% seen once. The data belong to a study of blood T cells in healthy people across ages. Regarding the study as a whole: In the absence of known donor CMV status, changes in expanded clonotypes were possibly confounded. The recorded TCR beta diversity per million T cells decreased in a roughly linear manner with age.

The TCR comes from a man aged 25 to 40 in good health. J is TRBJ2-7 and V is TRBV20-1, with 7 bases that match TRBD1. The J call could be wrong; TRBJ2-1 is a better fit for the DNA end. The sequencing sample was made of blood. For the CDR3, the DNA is TGCAGTGCGGGGGCGACGGACAGGTGGACCGAGCAGTTCTTC. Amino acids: CSAGATDRWTEQFF.